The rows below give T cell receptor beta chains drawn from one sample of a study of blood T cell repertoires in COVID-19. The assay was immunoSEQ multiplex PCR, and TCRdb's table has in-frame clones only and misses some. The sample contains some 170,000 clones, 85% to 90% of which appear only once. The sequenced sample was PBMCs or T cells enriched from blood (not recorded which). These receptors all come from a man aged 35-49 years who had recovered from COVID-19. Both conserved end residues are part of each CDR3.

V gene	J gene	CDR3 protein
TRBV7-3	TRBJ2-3	CASSLEPGQGTDTQYF
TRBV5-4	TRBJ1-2	CASSRISTGNYGYTF
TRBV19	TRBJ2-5	CASSIGQEETQYF
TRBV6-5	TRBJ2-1	CASSYGSRRDNEQFF
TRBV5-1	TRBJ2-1	CASSLGAGGTYNEQFF
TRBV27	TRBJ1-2	CASSYRDRGYGGYTF
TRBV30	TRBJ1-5	CAWSSGSNQPQHF
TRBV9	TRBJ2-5	CASSPRDRGGQETQYF
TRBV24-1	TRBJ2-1	CATSGDRGTYNEQFF
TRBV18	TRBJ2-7	CASSPEGVVYEQYF
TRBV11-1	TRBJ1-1	CASSYAPGGPNTEAFF
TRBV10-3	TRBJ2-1	CAISSAGGHNEQFF
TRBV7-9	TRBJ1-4	CASSPREEVNEKLFF
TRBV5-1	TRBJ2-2	CASSSSSSGANTGELFF
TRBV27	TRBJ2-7	CASSFGTGVGEQYF
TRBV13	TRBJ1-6	CASSFSGIIPGGGPLHF
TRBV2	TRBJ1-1	CASSGDRTEAFF
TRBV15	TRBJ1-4	CATSRDLASNEKLFF
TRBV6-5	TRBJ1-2	CASSPFGGKGGYTF
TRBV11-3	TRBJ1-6	CASSPGTGYNSPLHF
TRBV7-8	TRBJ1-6	CASSPGQGRAPLHF
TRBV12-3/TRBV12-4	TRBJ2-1	CASSLDNGTQFF
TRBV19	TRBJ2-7	CASSTHPSGGYEQYF